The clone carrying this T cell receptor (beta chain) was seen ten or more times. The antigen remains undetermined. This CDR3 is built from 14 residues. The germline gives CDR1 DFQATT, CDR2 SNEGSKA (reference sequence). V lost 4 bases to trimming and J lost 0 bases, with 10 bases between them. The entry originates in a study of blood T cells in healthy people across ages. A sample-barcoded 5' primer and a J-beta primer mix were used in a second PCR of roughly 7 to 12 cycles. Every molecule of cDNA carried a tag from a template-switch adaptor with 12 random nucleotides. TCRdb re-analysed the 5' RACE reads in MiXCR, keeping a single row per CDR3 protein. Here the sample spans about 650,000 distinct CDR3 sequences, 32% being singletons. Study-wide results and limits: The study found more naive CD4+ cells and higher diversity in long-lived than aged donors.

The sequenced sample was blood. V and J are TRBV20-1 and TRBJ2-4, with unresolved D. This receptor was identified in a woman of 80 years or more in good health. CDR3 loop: CSAKVRLAKNIQYF. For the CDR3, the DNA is TGCAGTGCTAAAGTTCGGTTAGCCAAAAACATTCAGTACTTC.